This T cell receptor beta chain was observed in a study of blood T cell repertoires in COVID-19. Overall study context: COVID-19 samples from acute and convalescent phases originated in the United States, Italy and Spain.

Only one count was recorded for this clone. Original processing notes: Reference gene primer amplification yielded estimated nucleated cell counts. Measured with immunoSEQ multiplex PCR; TCRdb has only the in-frame clones, and not every one. For V, J and clone size, that table is used; D and trimming come from the DNA. Here the sample spans 130,000 to 150,000 clones, less than 90% being singletons. The ends lost 0 bases at V and 4 bases at J; junction bases unmatched: 4. Germline V gene sequence: CDR1 SGDLS, CDR2 YYNGEE. CDR3 length equals 15 residues. The sequence was obtained from a human donor in a cohort sampled during active COVID-19. V and J are TRBV9 and TRBJ2-5, with 9 positions matching TRBD2. The sequenced material came from peripheral blood. The CDR3, as DNA: TGTGCCAGCAGCGTAGCAGGGACTAGCTCAGAGACCCAGTACTTC. Amino acids: CASSVAGTSSETQYF. The complete variable domain, with remaining parts taken from reference TRBV9 and TRBJ2-5, reads DSGVTQTPKHLITATGQRVTLRCSPRSGDLSVYWYQQSLDQGLQFLIQYYNGEERAKGNILERFSAQQFPDLHSELNLSSLELGDSALYFCASSVAGTSSETQYFGPGTRLLVL.